This TCR beta chain was recorded in a study of T cells in tumors after PD-1 blockade. Generated by immunoSEQ multiplex PCR, the TCRdb table keeps only in-frame clones and is missing some. The sample records around 34,000 clones, around 72% being singletons. This clone was seen once. The source material was PBMCs, sampled after anti-PD-1 treatment. The sequence was obtained from a human donor with basal cell carcinoma.

DNA for the CDR3: TGTGCCAGCAGCGATTTTTACAATGAGCAGTTCTTC. This codes for CASSDFYNEQFF. This rearrangement joins TRBV5-4 to TRBJ2-1, with unresolved D. The germline gives CDR1 SGHNT, CDR2 YYREEE (reference sequence). V gave up 4 bases and J gave up 4 bases, with 6 bases separating them. The CDR3 is 12 residues long.